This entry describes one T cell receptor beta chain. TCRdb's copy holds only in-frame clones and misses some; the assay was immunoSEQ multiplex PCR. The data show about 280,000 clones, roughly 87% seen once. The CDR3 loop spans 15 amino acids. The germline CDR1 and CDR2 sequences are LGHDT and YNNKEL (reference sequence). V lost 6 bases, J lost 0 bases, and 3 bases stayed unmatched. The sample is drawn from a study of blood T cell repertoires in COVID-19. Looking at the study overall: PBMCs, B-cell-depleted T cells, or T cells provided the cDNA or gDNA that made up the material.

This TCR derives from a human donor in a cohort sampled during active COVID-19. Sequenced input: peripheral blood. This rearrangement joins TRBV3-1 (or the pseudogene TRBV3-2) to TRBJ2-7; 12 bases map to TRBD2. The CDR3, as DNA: TGTGCCAGCAGTCTAGCGGGAGGGATCTCCTACGAGCAGTACTTC. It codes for CASSLAGGISYEQYF.